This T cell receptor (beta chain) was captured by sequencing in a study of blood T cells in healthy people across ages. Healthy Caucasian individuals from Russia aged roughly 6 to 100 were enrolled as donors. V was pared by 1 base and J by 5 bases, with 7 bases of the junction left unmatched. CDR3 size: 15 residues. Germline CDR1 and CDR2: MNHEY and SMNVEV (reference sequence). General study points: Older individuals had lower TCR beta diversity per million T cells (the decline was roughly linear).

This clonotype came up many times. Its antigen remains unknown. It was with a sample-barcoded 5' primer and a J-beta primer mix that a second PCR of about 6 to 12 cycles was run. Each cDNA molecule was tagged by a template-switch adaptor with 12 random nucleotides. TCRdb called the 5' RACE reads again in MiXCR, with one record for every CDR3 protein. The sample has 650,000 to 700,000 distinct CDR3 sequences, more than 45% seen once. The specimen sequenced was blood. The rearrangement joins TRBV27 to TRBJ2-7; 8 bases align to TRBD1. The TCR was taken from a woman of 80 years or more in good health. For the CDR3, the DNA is TGTGCCAGCAGTTTATACCAGGGGGCGCAGAACGAGCAGTACTTC. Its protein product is CASSLYQGAQNEQYF.